The next 17 T cell receptor beta chains were all read from a single sample in a study of beta chain features in type 1 diabetes (dated by TCRdb to the late 2010s). The library was produced with the immunoSEQ multiplex PCR assay. The entire amount of isolated RNA was reverse transcribed using the High Capacity cDNA Reverse Transcription Kit, so the sequenced TCRB transcripts were expressed ones. TCRdb obtained this table from immuneACCESS and retained in-frame rearrangements with V and J assigned. These tables miss some clones; where compared with another copy, unresolved V genes account for less than half of the shortfall, and the remainder is unexplained. The sample table lists hundreds of thousands of clones, roughly 8% of them with a count of one. Clones ranked in the top ten supply 0.44% of the sample. The specimen sequenced was central memory CD4+ T cells from blood. The source of these receptors is a woman aged 18-30 years in good health.

The rearrangement links TRBV6-6 to TRBJ2-5; TRBD2 matches at 13 bases. Germline CDR1 and CDR2: MNHNY and SVGAGI (reference sequence). The J segment lost 2 bases and the V segment lost 2 bases, leaving 2 bases of the junction unmatched. The CDR3 totals 16 residues. CDR3 in DNA: TGTGCCAGCAGTTACGGACTAGCGGGGGATCAAGAGACCCAGTACTTC. It codes for CASSYGLAGDQETQYF.

This chain connects TRBV23-1 to TRBJ2-5; weak D call: TRBD2 (6 bases). TRBV23-1 is an ORF, with its function uncertain. The CDR3 extends over 13 amino acids. The germline V and J ends were trimmed by 7 bases and 2 bases, with 11 bases remaining between them. CDR3 sequence reads: CASIWGEQETQYF. The CDR3 coding sequence is TGCGCCAGCATCTGGGGGGAGCAAGAGACCCAGTACTTC.

This clone was seen a few times. Being one base from a much bigger clone, this may be a read error. J is TRBJ2-3 and V is TRBV11-2; D is unresolved. Germline V gives CDR1 SGHAT, CDR2 FQNNGV. V was shortened by 3 bases and J by 1 base, with 5 bases between the two germline ends. The CDR3 spans 13 residues. The CDR3 reads CASSLERTDTQYF. The CDR3 DNA reads TGTGCCAGCAGCTTGGAACGCACAGATACGCAGTATTTT.

The rearrangement links TRBV11-2 to TRBJ2-1, with 7 bases that match TRBD2. The CDR3 length is 15 residues. CDR1 is SGHAT and CDR2 is FQNNGV in the germline V gene. Trimming took 5 bases from V and 4 from J; bases not matched to a gene: 8. The CDR3 DNA reads TGTGCCAGCAGCAGAAGCGGGAATACTTACAATGAGCAGTTCTTC. Residues: CASSRSGNTYNEQFF.

This clone was seen at least ten times. The V call is TRBV5-4, the J call TRBJ2-3; D perhaps matches TRBD1 (6 bases). Trimming pared 1 base from V and 6 bases from J, leaving 12 bases between. Looked up from germline, CDR1 is SGHNT and CDR2 is YYREEE (reference sequence). The CDR3 consists of 14 residues. The CDR3 is CASSLRGFDDTQYF. CDR3 sequence (DNA): TGTGCCAGCAGCTTGAGGGGGTTTGACGATACGCAGTATTTT.

The chain combines TRBV4-2 with TRBJ2-3, with 8 bases aligning to TRBD2. Trimming removed 8 bases from V and 5 bases from J; junction bases left unmatched: 12. This CDR3 is built from 15 residues. The V gene's germline CDR1 is LGHNA and CDR2 YNFKEQ. The CDR3 here is CASDRRAGEVDTQYF. CDR3 DNA: TGTGCCAGCGACCGTCGAGCGGGAGAGGTAGATACGCAGTATTTT.

This clone was seen a handful of times. The V gene is TRBV6-5, the J gene TRBJ2-5, with TRBD2 matching 12 bases. The length of the CDR3 is 14 residues. The germline V gene has CDR1 MNHEY and CDR2 SVGAGI. J was trimmed by 5 bases and V by 2 bases; bases with no gene match: 0. CDR3 in amino acids: CASSYGTSGETQYF. CDR3 bases: TGTGCCAGCAGTTACGGGACTAGCGGGGAGACCCAGTACTTC.

This clone came up a few times. J is TRBJ2-5 and V is TRBV23-1; 11 bases map to TRBD1. TRBV23-1 is assigned to the ORF class and has an uncertain function. CDR3 size: 17 residues. Losses at the gene ends were 0 bases for V and 3 bases for J; bases not matched to a gene: 6. This CDR3 reads CASSQSGTGGCEETQYF. In nucleotides, the CDR3 is TGCGCCAGCAGTCAATCCGGGACAGGGGGTTGTGAAGAGACCCAGTACTTC.

This clone was counted between two and nine times. J is TRBJ2-7 and V is TRBV28, with TRBD2 as a possible D gene (6 bases). Germline CDR1 MDHEN, CDR2 SYDVKM. The CDR3 loop spans 13 amino acids. V lost 6 bases to trimming and J lost 0 bases, with 9 bases between them. The DNA for the CDR3 is TGTGCCAGCAGAGCGGGTAGCTCCTACGAGCAGTACTTC. The encoded protein is CASRAGSSYEQYF.

This clone was found a few times. The chain joins TRBV7-2 to TRBJ2-1, with 8 bases identical to TRBD2. CDR3 length equals 13 residues. V lost 6 bases to trimming and J lost 6 bases; unmatched junction nucleotides: 4. Per germline, CDR1 SGHTA and CDR2 FQGNSA. In nucleotides, the CDR3 is TGTGCCAGCAGACAAGGACTAGCCAATGAGCAGTTCTTC. This encodes CASRQGLANEQFF.

This clone was recorded many times. This chain joins TRBV2 and TRBJ2-3; 9 bases match TRBD2. Germline V gives CDR1 SNHLY, CDR2 FYNNEI. The CDR3 contains 13 residues. V shed 7 bases and J 4 bases; nucleotides not matched to a gene: 3. As DNA, the CDR3 is TGTGCCAGCACGAGACTAGCGGCAGATACGCAGTATTTT. This codes for CASTRLAADTQYF. Filled out from reference TRBV2 and TRBJ2-3, the complete variable domain reads EPEVTQTPSHQVTQMGQEVILRCVPISNHLYFYWYRQILGQKVEFLVSFYNNEISEKSEIFDDQFSVERPDGSNFTLKIRSTKLEDSAMYFCASTRLAADTQYFGPGTRLTVL.

This clone was counted many times. V and J are TRBV7-2 and TRBJ2-4; the match to TRBD2 covers 7 bases. Looked up from germline, CDR1 is SGHTA and CDR2 is FQGNSA. Trimming removed 5 bases from V and 6 bases from J; junction bases left unmatched: 7. CDR3 size: 14 residues. CDR3 bases: TGTGCCAGCAGCGTAAAAAGCGGGATAAACATTCAGTACTTC. Its translation: CASSVKSGINIQYF.

This clone showed up just a few times. This sequence joins TRBV9 and TRBJ2-3; 8 bases align to TRBD2. The CDR3 loop spans 16 amino acids. CDR1 and CDR2 from the germline V gene are SGDLS and YYNGEE. V gave up 3 bases and J gave up 0 bases; unmatched junction bases: 6. CDR3 in amino acids: CASSALAGSSTDTQYF. The DNA for the CDR3 is TGTGCCAGCAGCGCCTTAGCGGGGTCTAGCACAGATACGCAGTATTTT.

This clone was counted a few times. This chain joins TRBV10-3 and TRBJ2-1, with D uncertain. Germline V gene lookup returns CDR1 ENHRY and CDR2 SYGVKD. The V and J ends lost 3 bases and 2 bases respectively, with 17 bases between them. CDR3 length: 17 amino acids. The CDR3 DNA sequence: TGTGCCATCAGTGATCCCGCAGGACGTAGTACCTACAATGAGCAGTTCTTC. Encoded protein: CAISDPAGRSTYNEQFF.

Ten or more counts support this clone. The chain combines TRBV7-9 with TRBJ1-5; D unclear. CDR1 and CDR2 from the germline V gene are SEHNR and FQNEAQ (reference sequence). The CDR3 consists of 12 residues. The germline V and J ends were trimmed by 2 bases and 7 bases, with 6 bases remaining between them. The CDR3 DNA reads TGTGCCAGCAGCTTATTGGAGCAGCCCCAGCATTTT. It encodes CASSLLEQPQHF.

The genes are TRBV9 and TRBJ2-7; D uncertain. The CDR3 runs to 17 residues. Germline CDR1 is SGDLS and CDR2 is YYNGEE. The ends were cut back, 0 bases at V and 0 bases at J, with 16 bases in the middle. DNA of the CDR3: TGTGCCAGCAGCGTAGAGGTGCTAGGGTCGGACTCCTACGAGCAGTACTTC. As protein: CASSVEVLGSDSYEQYF.

This clone appeared a few times. This chain links TRBV5-1 with TRBJ2-1; either TRBD1 or TRBD2 may supply D (5 bases each). Trimming cost V 7 bases and J 0 bases, with 17 bases left between them. This CDR3 has 16 amino acids. Germline CDR1 and CDR2: SGHRS and YFSETQ. CDR3 in DNA: TGCGCCAGCGAAGTGGGGACCGCTAGCTCCTACAATGAGCAGTTCTTC. Translated: CASEVGTASSYNEQFF.